This T cell receptor (beta chain) was sequenced in a study of OX40 agonist ivuxolimab in advanced cancers. Study overall: The dose of intravenous ivuxolimab that patients received every 2 weeks ranged from 0.01 to 10 mg/kg. Study-level results: Averaged across samples, CD8+ T cells carried more expanded clones than CD4+ did. Some nonresponders also had low normalized T-cell clonal expansion.

Blood draws occurred at baseline, cycle 4 day 1, and cycle 7 day 1. Libraries were prepared by immunoSEQ multiplex PCR; TCRdb keeps only in-frame clonotypes and omits some of them. The sample consists of 20,000 to 30,000 clones, roughly 93% of them appearing once. The germline V gene has CDR1 MDHEN and CDR2 SYDVKM. The V end lost 6 bases, the J end lost 4 bases, and 7 bases lay between the germline ends. The CDR3 loop spans 11 amino acids. Only a few counts were recorded for this clone. No antigen is known for it. The specimen comprised CD4+ or CD8+ T cells sorted from blood, sampled in a trial of the OX40 agonist ivuxolimab. This TCR was recovered from an adult with an advanced solid tumor such as melanoma, head and neck, liver or kidney cancer. The V call is TRBV28, the J call TRBJ2-7, with D hard to call. The CDR3 loop reads CASSTGYEQYF. CDR3 DNA: TGTGCCAGCAGCACGGGTTACGAGCAGTACTTC.